This T cell receptor beta chain was identified during a study of blood T cells in healthy people across ages. PCR was performed a second time for 7 to 11 cycles using a sample-barcoded 5' primer and a J-beta primer mix. TCRdb re-called the 5' RACE reads through MiXCR, storing one row per CDR3 protein. The table shows more than 500,000 distinct CDR3 sequences, with 27% occurring only once. This CDR3 spans 12 amino acids. The V end was cut by 7 bases, the J end by 7 bases, with 13 bases between. The study recruited healthy Caucasian donors from Russia who were aged roughly 6 to 100. Extraction yielded at least 5.5 micrograms of total RNA per sample. General study results and limits: PBMCs that were unsorted prevented a conclusive naive versus antigen-experienced comparison.

Concerning this clonotype: Its antigen remains unidentified.

This chain connects TRBV12-3 or TRBV12-4 to TRBJ2-5; maybe TRBD1 (5 bases). The sequence was obtained from a woman aged 70 to 79 in good health. The sequenced sample consisted of blood. The CDR3 sequence is CASTLGLGTQYF. CDR3 DNA sequence: TGTGCCAGCACCTTGGGGCTTGGGACCCAGTACTTC.